A single sample gave rise to the 3 T cell receptor beta chains below, sequenced in a study of blood T cells in healthy people across ages. Alongside a J-beta primer mix, a sample-barcoded 5' primer served in a second PCR lasting roughly 7 to 11 cycles. TCRdb used MiXCR to reprocess the 5' RACE reads, holding one entry per CDR3 protein. The data contain approximately 600,000 distinct CDR3 sequences, roughly 53% of them singletons. Specimen: blood. These receptor sequences come from a man in his 60s in good health.

The rearrangement joins TRBV10-3 to TRBJ1-6; D not resolved. This CDR3 is built from 16 residues. V was trimmed by 0 bases and J by 0 bases, leaving 6 bases between them. CDR1 and CDR2 from the germline V gene are ENHRY and SYGVKD. The CDR3 protein is CAISESPSSYNSPLHF. The DNA for the CDR3 is TGTGCCATCAGTGAGTCCCCGAGCTCCTATAATTCACCCCTCCACTTT.

The sample holds a few counts of this clonotype. The gene calls are TRBV10-3 and TRBJ2-7; unclear D gene. V was trimmed by 11 bases and J by 5 bases, leaving 19 bases between them. The CDR3 loop spans 13 amino acids. From germline, CDR1 is ENHRY and CDR2 SYGVKD. Here the CDR3 reads CAHHGNGAHEQYF. CDR3 nucleotides: TGTGCCCACCACGGTAACGGAGCCCACGAGCAGTACTTC.

The V and J genes are TRBV6-6 and TRBJ2-3, with TRBD1 matching over 10 bases. V lost 6 bases, J lost 5 bases, and 14 bases stayed unmatched. This CDR3 has 17 residues. The germline CDR1 and CDR2 sequences are MNHNY and SVGAGI (reference sequence). CDR3 in DNA: TGTGCCAGCAGCTTCCCCATGGGACAGGGGCTGGGAGATACGCAGTATTTT. Translating it yields CASSFPMGQGLGDTQYF.